This TCR beta chain was sequenced in a study of blood T cell repertoires in COVID-19. Study background: T cells, B-cell-depleted T cells, or PBMCs supplied cDNA or gDNA.

The CDR3 is 15 residues long. J lost 5 bases, V lost 3 bases, and 5 bases had no gene match. Germline V gives CDR1 SGHAT, CDR2 FQNNGV. The protocol was immunoSEQ multiplex PCR, while the TCRdb copy is restricted to in-frame clones and leaves out a portion. The sample shows approximately 200,000 clones, over 65% of them seen only once. The receptor's source is a person aged 70 to 85 with COVID-19, enrolled during active disease. The chain couples TRBV11-2 to TRBJ2-7; 12 bases are a match to TRBD1. Sample: peripheral blood. CDR3 bases: TGTGCCAGCAGCTTGCCCGGGACAGGGGGCCACGAGCAGTACTTC. Its protein product is CASSLPGTGGHEQYF.